Below are 30 T cell receptor beta chains sequenced from a single sample in a study of response to subunit inactivated influenza vaccine. Via MiXCR, TCRdb re-called the RT-PCR reads, giving one row per CDR3 protein. The table has 300,000 to 350,000 distinct CDR3 sequences, 21% seen once. The material was PBMCs from blood, obtained less than 22 months after vaccination. The receptors were gathered from a man aged 50 to 75 who received an inactivated influenza vaccine.

This chain links TRBV20-1 with TRBJ2-5, with 8 bases aligning to TRBD1. This CDR3 has 13 residues. V lost 6 bases to trimming and J lost 1 base; unmatched junction nucleotides: 4. CDR1 is DFQATT, CDR2 SNEGSKA, per germline (reference sequence). The CDR3 nucleotides are TGCAGTGCAGACGACAGGGGCCAAGAGACCCAGTACTTC. Amino acid sequence: CSADDRGQETQYF.

The chain uses TRBV4-3 and TRBJ1-4; 8 bases are a match to TRBD1. V dropped 1 base and J dropped 7; count of bases not matched to a gene: 14. The CDR3 totals 18 residues. From germline, CDR1 is LGHNA and CDR2 YSLEER. The CDR3 nucleotides read TGCGCCAGCAGCCAAGGCGACTGGACAGGGTTCATTTCTGAAAAACTGTTTTTT. Its protein product is CASSQGDWTGFISEKLFF.

CDR3 in amino acids: CASSQRSGSSGNTIYF. CDR3 in DNA: TGCGCCAGCAGCCAAAGGTCAGGGAGCTCTGGAAACACCATATATTTT. The rearrangement uses TRBV4-1 and TRBJ1-3; a possible D gene is TRBD1 (5 bases). The CDR3 contains 16 residues. Trimming pared 2 bases from V and 0 bases from J, leaving 11 bases between. Germline V gives CDR1 MGHRA, CDR2 YSYEKL.

The chain links TRBV5-5 to TRBJ1-5, with no clear D. Trimming stripped 1 base from V and 6 bases from J, with 11 bases between. The CDR3 runs 14 residues. Germline CDR1 SGHKS, CDR2 YYEKEE (reference sequence). In DNA, the CDR3 is TGTGCCAGCAGCTTGCTCCCAAGTGGTCAGCCCCAGCATTTT. Its translation: CASSLLPSGQPQHF.

The gene calls are TRBV20-1 and TRBJ2-1; D unresolved. The germline V and J ends were trimmed by 6 bases and 3 bases, with 15 bases remaining between them. Germline V CDR1 and CDR2: DFQATT, SNEGSKA (reference sequence). CDR3 length: 14 residues. The CDR3 DNA sequence: TGCAGTGCCCCTAGGACCGAGGACTACAATGAGCAGTTCTTC. Translating it yields CSAPRTEDYNEQFF.

This clonotype has more than one count but fewer than ten. V is TRBV7-2 and J is TRBJ1-1; D remains unclear. The germline CDR1 and CDR2 sequences are SGHTA and FQGNSA. Deletions cut 5 bases from V and 1 base from J, with 11 bases between. The CDR3 extends over 14 amino acids. The chain's CDR3 is CASSPWAKNTEAFF. The CDR3 DNA reads TGTGCCAGCAGCCCCTGGGCGAAGAACACTGAAGCTTTCTTT.

The V call is TRBV9, the J call TRBJ1-2; D not resolved. The V gene lost 0 bases and the J gene lost 1 base, with 7 bases spanning the gap. The CDR3 contains 14 residues. Germline CDR1 is SGDLS and CDR2 is YYNGEE. The CDR3 bases are TGTGCCAGCAGCGTAGGGCCGATTAACTATGGCTACACCTTC. Its protein is CASSVGPINYGYTF.

This clonotype came up a few times. The J gene is TRBJ1-2, the V gene TRBV5-1; 9 bases map to TRBD1. Germline trimming cut 5 bases from V and 0 bases from J; bases unmatched to any gene: 5. Germline assignment: CDR1 SGHRS and CDR2 YFSETQ. There are 15 residues in the CDR3. CDR3 coding DNA: TGCGCCAGCAGGCCGGGACAGGGAGCTAACTATGGCTACACCTTC. Translated, it gives CASRPGQGANYGYTF.

This clonotype appeared many times. The chain joins TRBV20-1 to TRBJ1-2; TRBD1 aligns across 8 bases. The germline CDR1 and CDR2 sequences are DFQATT and SNEGSKA (reference sequence). J was trimmed by 7 bases and V by 1 base; bases with no gene match: 5. The CDR3 has 13 residues. Here the CDR3 reads CSARVQGAGGYTF. The CDR3 region has the DNA TGCAGTGCTAGAGTTCAGGGGGCTGGTGGCTACACCTTC.

This clonotype was observed once. V usage is TRBV7-2 and J usage is TRBJ2-7, with 8 bases lining up with TRBD1. CDR1 and CDR2 from the germline V gene are SGHTA and FQGNSA. Germline trimming cut 6 bases from V and 0 bases from J; bases unmatched to any gene: 7. The CDR3 is 15 residues long. This CDR3 is CASRPRDRSSYEQYF. CDR3 coding DNA: TGTGCCAGCAGACCACGGGACAGGAGCTCCTACGAGCAGTACTTC.

This clonotype was recorded a few times. J is TRBJ1-6 and V is TRBV12-3 or TRBV12-4; tentatively, D is TRBD1 (5 bases). V dropped 7 bases and J dropped 9 bases, with 19 bases sitting between them. This CDR3 has 15 residues. CDR3 protein: CASTSGGVMGSPLHF. For the CDR3, the DNA is TGTGCCAGCACCTCTGGGGGGGTGATGGGTTCACCCCTCCACTTT.

The chain employs TRBV6-2 or TRBV6-3 and TRBJ1-5; D unresolved. CDR1 and CDR2 from the germline V gene are MNHEY and SVGEGT. Trimming left V 7 bases short and J 6 bases short, with 13 bases between. The CDR3 loop spans 13 amino acids. CDR3 coding DNA: TGTGCCAGCACTTTTGGCCGACGTCAGCCCCAGCATTTT. It encodes CASTFGRRQPQHF.

This clonotype was seen a handful of times. The chain uses TRBV27 and TRBJ2-3; 9 bases fit TRBD1. Germline trimming cut 3 bases from V and 0 bases from J; bases unmatched to any gene: 13. The CDR3 has 19 amino acids. The germline V gene encodes CDR1 MNHEY and CDR2 SMNVEV (reference sequence). Here the CDR3 reads CASSLMTGGPRGSTDTQYF. CDR3 DNA: TGTGCCAGCAGTTTGATGACAGGGGGACCCCGTGGAAGCACAGATACGCAGTATTTT.

The V and J genes are TRBV6-2 or TRBV6-3 and TRBJ1-2; D gene unclear. The CDR3 has 13 residues. CDR1 and CDR2 (germline): MNHEY, SVGEGT. V lost 5 bases to trimming and J lost 4 bases, with 11 bases between them. This chain's CDR3 is CASSQTTVYGYTF. For the CDR3, the DNA is TGTGCCAGCAGTCAAACGACGGTCTATGGCTACACCTTC.

There are a few counts of this clonotype. The chain links TRBV29-1 to TRBJ1-6; weak D call: TRBD1 (5 bases). The ends were cut back, 5 bases at V and 6 bases at J, with 14 bases in the middle. CDR1 is SQVTM, CDR2 ANQGSEA, per germline. The CDR3 extends over 14 amino acids. The CDR3: CSVRQGGVNSPLHF. Here the CDR3 DNA reads TGCAGCGTTCGGCAGGGCGGCGTTAATTCACCCCTCCACTTT. Based on the CDR3 plus reference TRBV29-1 and TRBJ1-6, the full variable domain is SAVISQKPSRDICQRGTSLTIQCQVDSQVTMMFWYRQQPGQSLTLIATANQGSEATYESGFVIDKFPISRPNLTFSTLTVSNMSPEDSSIYLCSVRQGGVNSPLHFGNGTRLTVT.

The chain carries TRBV6-1 and TRBJ2-5; TRBD1 or TRBD2 may be the D gene (5 bases each). Germline loops: CDR1 MNHNS, CDR2 SASEGT. V lost 8 bases and J 5 bases, leaving 24 bases between the germline ends. The CDR3 is 16 residues long. Here the CDR3 reads CASGVDRSSWGETQYF. The CDR3 region has the DNA TGTGCCAGCGGAGTAGACAGATCCTCTTGGGGGGAGACCCAGTACTTC.

This clonotype was detected only a few times. The rearrangement joins TRBV7-2 to TRBJ2-1; D is unclear. This CDR3 spans 14 amino acids. V lost 3 bases to trimming and J lost 5 bases, with 11 bases between them. CDR1 SGHTA and CDR2 FQGNSA come from the germline V gene. CDR3 loop: CASSFRQVNNEQFF. The CDR3 DNA sequence: TGTGCCAGCAGCTTCCGGCAGGTTAACAATGAGCAGTTCTTC.

This sequence joins TRBV27 and TRBJ1-1; no reliable D call. Trimming removed 10 bases from V and 3 bases from J, with 15 bases in between. Germline lookup yields CDR1 MNHEY and CDR2 SMNVEV (reference sequence). This CDR3 spans 13 amino acids. The CDR3 sequence: CATSPADDTEAFF. The CDR3 DNA sequence: TGTGCCACCTCCCCGGCGGATGACACTGAAGCTTTCTTT.

In its sample, this clonotype was seen a few times. This chain links TRBV29-1 with TRBJ1-3; no reliable D call. The CDR3 consists of 13 residues. Germline V gene data show CDR1 as SQVTM and CDR2 as ANQGSEA. Trimming stripped 1 base from V and 1 base from J, with 5 bases between. The CDR3 sequence is CSVEGYSGNTIYF. CDR3 nucleotides: TGCAGCGTTGAAGGATATTCTGGAAACACCATATATTTT.

The chain employs TRBV4-3 and TRBJ1-4, with a weak D call TRBD1 (6 bases). Germline values: CDR1 LGHNA, CDR2 YSLEER. The CDR3 is 15 residues long. V was trimmed by 5 bases and J by 4 bases, leaving 14 bases between them. The CDR3 region is CASSYQGGGNEKLFF. The CDR3 DNA sequence: TGCGCCAGCAGCTACCAGGGAGGGGGTAATGAAAAACTGTTTTTT.

In its sample, this clonotype was seen a few times. The V call is TRBV20-1, the J call TRBJ1-1; 11 nucleotides line up with TRBD1. Trimming cost V 3 bases and J 0 bases; bases outside gene matches: 3. The CDR3 loop spans 15 amino acids. The germline V gene has CDR1 DFQATT and CDR2 SNEGSKA (reference sequence). CDR3 residues: CSARRTGGVNTEAFF. In nucleotides, the CDR3 is TGCAGTGCTAGGAGGACAGGGGGCGTGAACACTGAAGCTTTCTTT.

This rearrangement joins TRBV4-1 to TRBJ1-5; 9 bases agree with TRBD1. V shed 0 bases and J 2 bases; nucleotides not matched to a gene: 2. This CDR3 has 16 amino acids. Germline CDR1 MGHRA, CDR2 YSYEKL. The CDR3 region has the DNA TGCGCCAGCAGCCAAGACCGGGACAGGGGCAATCAGCCCCAGCATTTT. Translating gives CASSQDRDRGNQPQHF.

This sequence joins TRBV7-8 and TRBJ2-1; TRBD1 is a possible D gene (5 bases). V lost 5 bases and J lost 6, with 14 bases in between. Germline CDR1 reads SGHVS; CDR2 reads FQNEAQ. The length of the CDR3 is 14 residues. The CDR3 sequence: CASSPTRQSNEQFF. The CDR3 nucleotides read TGTGCCAGCAGCCCCACCCGACAGTCCAATGAGCAGTTCTTC.

This clonotype was counted between two and nine times. The chain uses TRBV29-1 and TRBJ1-1; 9 nucleotides line up with TRBD1. The junction had 4 bases not matched to a gene; V was cut back by 4 bases and J by 1 base. Germline CDR1 is SQVTM and CDR2 is ANQGSEA. The CDR3 has 14 residues. The CDR3 sequence is CSVARTGANTEAFF. CDR3 in DNA: TGCAGCGTTGCTCGGACAGGGGCGAACACTGAAGCTTTCTTT.

The sample holds many counts of this clonotype. The chain recombines TRBV7-7 with TRBJ2-2; D ambiguous. The V end was cut by 4 bases, the J end by 6 bases, with 9 bases between. The CDR3 is 13 residues long. The germline gives CDR1 SSHAT, CDR2 FNYEAQ (reference sequence). This CDR3 reads CASSSREAGELFF. CDR3 nucleotides: TGTGCCAGCAGCTCCAGAGAGGCCGGGGAGCTGTTTTTT.

This clonotype has more than one count but fewer than ten. This CDR3 reads CASSVAGNTEAFF. The CDR3, as DNA: TGTGCCAGCAGCGTAGCGGGGAACACTGAAGCTTTCTTT. The V and J genes are TRBV9 and TRBJ1-1; D is unclear. This CDR3 region has 13 residues. CDR1 SGDLS and CDR2 YYNGEE come from the germline V gene. The V gene lost 0 bases and the J gene lost 1 base, with 4 bases spanning the gap.

The rearrangement uses TRBV7-9 and TRBJ2-1; tentative D call: TRBD2 (6 bases). Germline V gene data show CDR1 as SEHNR and CDR2 as FQNEAQ (reference sequence). Trimming removed 8 bases at V and 7 bases at J, with 9 bases between. There are 11 residues in the CDR3. CDR3 region: CASFGGNEQFF. Here the CDR3 DNA reads TGTGCCAGCTTCGGGGGAAATGAGCAGTTCTTC.

This clonotype was recorded at least ten times. The genes are TRBV7-2 and TRBJ1-6; D call uncertain. CDR3 size: 17 residues. CDR1 and CDR2 (germline): SGHTA, FQGNSA. V lost 1 base and J 0 bases, leaving 10 bases between the germline ends. The CDR3 coding sequence is TGTGCCAGCAGCTTAGTTGAAGGTTACTCCTATAATTCACCCCTCCACTTT. This gives the protein CASSLVEGYSYNSPLHF.

This chain connects TRBV6-2 or TRBV6-3 to TRBJ1-1; no clear D gene. The germline V gene has CDR1 MNHEY and CDR2 SVGEGT. Trimming left V 2 bases short and J 0 bases short, with 13 bases between. This CDR3 has 16 residues. The DNA of the CDR3 is TGTGCCAGCAGTTACATTCTGGCAGGAGTGAACACTGAAGCTTTCTTT. Amino acids: CASSYILAGVNTEAFF.

This clonotype was picked up a small number of times. This chain joins TRBV20-1 and TRBJ1-5, with unresolved D. The V and J ends lost 0 bases and 1 base respectively, with 16 bases between them. This CDR3 region has 17 residues. The germline V gene encodes CDR1 DFQATT and CDR2 SNEGSKA (reference sequence). As DNA, the CDR3 is TGCAGTGCTAGAGATTTCTGGGGAGGGAAGAGCAATCAGCCCCAGCATTTT. Translated: CSARDFWGGKSNQPQHF.